This T cell receptor beta chain appears in the sequencing data of a study of T cell responses to AZD1222 COVID-19 vaccine. Profiling relied on immunoSEQ multiplex PCR, and the TCRdb table lists in-frame clones only, not all of them. The table has 100,000 to 150,000 clones, roughly 93% seen once. Findings and limits, study-wide: The span of vaccine-associated CD4 TCRs extended across spike, with dominance at 160-218 and 743-854. In a largely white British group with more females than males, clonal diversity was possibly underestimated.

Regarding this clone: The antigen is not known.

Deletions cut 0 bases from V and 0 bases from J, with 12 bases between. Germline loops: CDR1 SGHRS, CDR2 YFSETQ. This CDR3 has 16 residues. The sample consisted of peripheral blood, taken 28 days after the second AZD1222 dose. V and J are TRBV5-1 and TRBJ2-5, with D possibly being TRBD1 (5 bases). The receptor comes from an adult who received the AZD1222 COVID-19 vaccine. Here the CDR3 DNA reads TGCGCCAGCAGCTTGGAAGGCAGGGCAAACCAAGAGACCCAGTACTTC. Protein sequence: CASSLEGRANQETQYF.